Detailed here is one TCR beta chain. This specimen comes from a study of blood T cell repertoires in COVID-19. Background on the study: The United States, Italy and Spain provided the acute and convalescent COVID-19 samples. T cells, B-cell-depleted T cells, or PBMCs supplied cDNA or gDNA.

Source study methods: Reference gene primer amplification gave nucleated cell count estimates. The repertoire was sequenced with immunoSEQ multiplex PCR; TCRdb's copy has only in-frame clones and lacks some. V and J calls and clone size are as listed in that table; D and trimming were resolved from the DNA. The table has tens of thousands of clones, about 88% seen once; the top ten hold roughly 8%. CDR3 length: 14 amino acids. Germline V gene data show CDR1 as SNHLY and CDR2 as FYNNEI. Trimming took off 6 bases at V and 2 bases at J, with 11 bases between the two ends. This receptor was taken from a man in his fifties with active COVID-19. This chain joins TRBV2 and TRBJ2-1; D might be TRBD1 (6 bases). The sequencing input was peripheral blood. DNA of the CDR3: TGTGCCAGCAGATCCGGGACAACCTACAATGAGCAGTTCTTC. Protein: CASRSGTTYNEQFF. Filled out from reference TRBV2 and TRBJ2-1, the complete variable domain reads EPEVTQTPSHQVTQMGQEVILRCVPISNHLYFYWYRQILGQKVEFLVSFYNNEISEKSEIFDDQFSVERPDGSNFTLKIRSTKLEDSAMYFCASRSGTTYNEQFFGPGTRLTVL.